Presented here are 20 T cell receptor beta chains from one specimen sequenced in a study of T cells in Graves' hyperthyroidism and ophthalmopathy. Amplification targeted TCR beta CDR3 regions from RNA transcripts. When the TCR CDR3 underwent first-round RT-PCR, the HTBI primer set was used. Using its own MiXCR run on the multiplex PCR reads, TCRdb lists one record per CDR3 protein. The table lists hundreds of thousands of distinct CDR3 sequences, roughly 14% of them singletons. Material: blood. These receptors came from a woman aged 40 to 50 with Graves' ophthalmopathy.

Many counts were recorded for this clonotype. The genes are TRBV19 and TRBJ2-2; TRBD1 aligns across 7 bases. This CDR3 comprises 15 residues. The germline V gene encodes CDR1 LNHDA and CDR2 SQIVND (reference sequence). Trimming took 6 bases from V and 4 from J; bases not matched to a gene: 8. Here the CDR3 DNA reads TGTGCCAGTAGCCAATCCGGGACAGTCACCGGGGAGCTGTTTTTT. As protein: CASSQSGTVTGELFF. Complete variable domain (other parts from reference TRBV19 and TRBJ2-2): DGGITQSPKYLFRKEGQNVTLSCEQNLNHDAMYWYRQDPGQGLRLIYYSQIVNDFQKGDIAEGYSVSREKKESFPLTVTSAQKNPTAFYLCASSQSGTVTGELFFGEGSRLTVL.

Many counts were recorded for this clonotype. The rearrangement uses TRBV28 and TRBJ2-7; perhaps TRBD1 as D (5 bases). The CDR3 runs 11 residues. Germline V gene sequence: CDR1 MDHEN, CDR2 SYDVKM. V was pared by 5 bases and J by 4 bases, with 6 bases between. The CDR3 loop reads CASSRGYEQYF. The CDR3 coding sequence is TGTGCCAGCAGTAGGGGTTACGAGCAGTACTTC.

The chain combines TRBV3-1 with TRBJ2-7; D possibly corresponds to TRBD2 (5 bases). The ends were cut back, 8 bases at V and 0 bases at J, with 11 bases in the middle. The CDR3 totals 13 residues. Germline V gene sequence: CDR1 LGHDT, CDR2 YNNKEL (reference sequence). The CDR3 DNA follows: TGTGCCAGCGGAAGCGGTAACTCCTACGAGCAGTACTTC. Encoded protein: CASGSGNSYEQYF.

This clonotype was detected many times. J is TRBJ2-7 and V is TRBV28, with D maybe TRBD1 (5 bases). Germline V CDR1 and CDR2: MDHEN, SYDVKM. The length of the CDR3 is 15 residues. V was trimmed by 1 base and J by 3 bases, leaving 13 bases between them. The CDR3 sequence: CASSLFSGWGYEQYF. The CDR3 coding sequence is TGTGCCAGCAGTTTATTTTCAGGGTGGGGCTACGAGCAGTACTTC.

This clonotype came up many times. The chain joins TRBV29-1 to TRBJ2-2; D ambiguous. Trimming removed 6 bases at V and 0 bases at J, with 5 bases between. The CDR3 sequence is 12 residues long. Germline CDR1 SQVTM, CDR2 ANQGSEA. CDR3 DNA sequence: TGCAGCGTGTCAGCGAACACCGGGGAGCTGTTTTTT. The encoded protein is CSVSANTGELFF.

This clonotype was found many times. The rearrangement joins TRBV7-2 to TRBJ1-3, with D hard to call. Looked up from germline, CDR1 is SGHTA and CDR2 is FQGNSA. The CDR3 spans 13 residues. Trimming shortened V by 5 bases and J by 3 bases, and 8 bases separated the two germline ends. CDR3 in amino acids: CASSLSDGNTIYF. In nucleotides, the CDR3 is TGTGCCAGCAGCCTTTCGGATGGAAACACCATATATTTT.

The rearrangement uses TRBV11-2 and TRBJ2-7, with 7 bases lining up with TRBD1. The CDR3 covers 13 residues. Unmatched junction bases numbered 5, after V lost 5 bases and J lost 4 bases. From germline, CDR1 is SGHAT and CDR2 FQNNGV. The CDR3, as DNA: TGTGCCAGCAGCGTAACAGGGGTATACGAGCAGTACTTC. The encoded protein is CASSVTGVYEQYF.

This clonotype came up a few times. V and J are TRBV3-1 and TRBJ2-7, with a possible D match to TRBD2 (5 bases). Trimming took off 3 bases at V and 2 bases at J, with 8 bases between the two ends. CDR1 and CDR2 (germline): LGHDT, YNNKEL (reference sequence). This CDR3 contains 13 residues. CDR3 DNA: TGTGCCAGCAGCCAGGAGGTGCCCTACGAGCAGTACTTC. Its protein is CASSQEVPYEQYF.

The rearrangement links TRBV7-8 to TRBJ1-2; D gene ambiguous. Germline V gives CDR1 SGHVS, CDR2 FQNEAQ. The CDR3 totals 15 residues. V shed 0 bases and J shed 7 bases, with 15 bases lying between them. CDR3 sequence reads: CASSLAHGDSSGYTF. Here the CDR3 DNA reads TGTGCCAGCAGCTTAGCGCACGGAGACTCTTCTGGCTACACCTTC.

Many counts were recorded for this clonotype. V gene TRBV2 combines with J gene TRBJ2-5; TRBD2 aligns across 15 bases. Germline V CDR1 and CDR2: SNHLY, FYNNEI. The CDR3 is made up of 16 amino acids. J lost 5 bases, V lost 3 bases, and 4 bases had no gene match. The CDR3 sequence is CASSDGTSGRLETQYF. Written as DNA, the CDR3 is TGTGCCAGCAGTGACGGGACTAGCGGGAGGCTGGAGACCCAGTACTTC.

In this sample, this clonotype turned up many times. The chain employs TRBV6-5 and TRBJ2-5; D possibly corresponds to TRBD2 (6 bases). Germline V gene lookup returns CDR1 MNHEY and CDR2 SVGAGI. V was cut by 6 bases and J by 5 bases, with 25 bases left in between. There are 17 residues in the CDR3. CDR3 coding DNA: TGTGCCAGCAGCATCTCGACTAGACTGAGATCATGGGAGACCCAGTACTTC. Translating it yields CASSISTRLRSWETQYF.

The V and J genes are TRBV6-5 and TRBJ2-7; the D gene is possibly TRBD1 (5 bases). Germline V gene data show CDR1 as MNHEY and CDR2 as SVGAGI. Trimming shortened V by 6 bases and J by 2 bases, and 17 bases separated the two germline ends. The CDR3 contains 15 residues. In DNA form, the CDR3 reads TGTGCCAGCAGGTCACGTCGACAGCCCCCCTACGAGCAGTACTTC. Encoded protein: CASRSRRQPPYEQYF.

This clonotype has at least ten counts. The genes are TRBV28 and TRBJ1-2, with D perhaps TRBD1 (6 bases). Looked up from germline, CDR1 is MDHEN and CDR2 is SYDVKM. Trimming took 9 bases from V and 2 from J, leaving 16 bases between them. This CDR3 has 14 residues. Written as DNA, the CDR3 is TGTGCCAGTAATCTTCAGGGGTCAAACTATGGCTACACCTTC. The encoded protein is CASNLQGSNYGYTF.

The table lists this clonotype with many counts. The V gene is TRBV6-1, the J gene TRBJ1-2; weak D call: TRBD1 (6 bases). Trimming took 1 base from V and 8 from J, leaving 17 bases between them. CDR1 and CDR2 from the germline V gene are MNHNS and SASEGT. The length of the CDR3 is 15 residues. CDR3 in amino acids: CASSEENRAGVGYTF. CDR3 bases: TGTGCCAGCAGTGAAGAGAACCGGGCAGGGGTCGGCTACACCTTC.

This clonotype has at least ten counts. The genes are TRBV5-1 and TRBJ2-7, with D perhaps TRBD1 (6 bases). CDR3 size: 15 residues. The V and J ends lost 0 bases and 3 bases respectively, with 13 bases between them. Germline values: CDR1 SGHRS, CDR2 YFSETQ. As DNA, the CDR3 is TGCGCCAGCAGCTTGGCCTGGACAGCGAACTACGAGCAGTACTTC. Protein: CASSLAWTANYEQYF.

This clonotype was found many times. J is TRBJ2-4 and V is TRBV4-3; D is ambiguous. The length of the CDR3 is 14 residues. Trimming took off 3 bases at V and 4 bases at J, with 10 bases between the two ends. The germline V gene has CDR1 LGHNA and CDR2 YSLEER. CDR3 nucleotide sequence: TGCGCCAGCAGCCAGGGGTATCCTAAAAACATTCAGTACTTC. This translates into CASSQGYPKNIQYF.

This clonotype was seen at least ten times. This chain connects TRBV20-1 to TRBJ1-5, with no clear D. The CDR3 sequence is 14 residues long. Germline CDR1 reads DFQATT; CDR2 reads SNEGSKA (reference sequence). Trimming cost V 4 bases and J 0 bases, with 10 bases left between them. CDR3 DNA sequence: TGCAGTGCTATTACCAGCCATAGCAATCAGCCCCAGCATTTT. As protein: CSAITSHSNQPQHF.

This clonotype was seen at least ten times. The chain couples TRBV20-1 to TRBJ1-5; unclear D gene. Per germline, CDR1 DFQATT and CDR2 SNEGSKA (reference sequence). Trimming took off 1 base at V and 0 bases at J, with 7 bases between the two ends. There are 14 residues in the CDR3. CDR3: CSARVGPSNQPQHF. Here the CDR3 DNA reads TGCAGTGCTAGAGTAGGGCCTAGCAATCAGCCCCAGCATTTT.

This clonotype came up a few times. The V and J genes are TRBV9 and TRBJ2-3, with D perhaps TRBD2 (5 bases). The germline V gene encodes CDR1 SGDLS and CDR2 YYNGEE. V was clipped by 5 bases and J by 3 bases, with 16 bases between them. The CDR3 length is 15 residues. CDR3 region: CASRTGVAETDTQYF. The CDR3, as DNA: TGTGCCAGCAGAACCGGGGTAGCCGAAACAGATACGCAGTATTTT.

This clonotype came up many times. J is TRBJ1-1 and V is TRBV20-1, with D possibly TRBD1 on 6 matching bases. The V gene lost 6 bases and the J gene lost 3 bases, with 11 bases spanning the gap. The CDR3 has 12 residues. Germline V gene sequence: CDR1 DFQATT, CDR2 SNEGSKA (reference sequence). The CDR3 here is CSASYRDTEAFF. The CDR3 nucleotides read TGCAGTGCGAGCTACAGGGACACTGAAGCTTTCTTT.